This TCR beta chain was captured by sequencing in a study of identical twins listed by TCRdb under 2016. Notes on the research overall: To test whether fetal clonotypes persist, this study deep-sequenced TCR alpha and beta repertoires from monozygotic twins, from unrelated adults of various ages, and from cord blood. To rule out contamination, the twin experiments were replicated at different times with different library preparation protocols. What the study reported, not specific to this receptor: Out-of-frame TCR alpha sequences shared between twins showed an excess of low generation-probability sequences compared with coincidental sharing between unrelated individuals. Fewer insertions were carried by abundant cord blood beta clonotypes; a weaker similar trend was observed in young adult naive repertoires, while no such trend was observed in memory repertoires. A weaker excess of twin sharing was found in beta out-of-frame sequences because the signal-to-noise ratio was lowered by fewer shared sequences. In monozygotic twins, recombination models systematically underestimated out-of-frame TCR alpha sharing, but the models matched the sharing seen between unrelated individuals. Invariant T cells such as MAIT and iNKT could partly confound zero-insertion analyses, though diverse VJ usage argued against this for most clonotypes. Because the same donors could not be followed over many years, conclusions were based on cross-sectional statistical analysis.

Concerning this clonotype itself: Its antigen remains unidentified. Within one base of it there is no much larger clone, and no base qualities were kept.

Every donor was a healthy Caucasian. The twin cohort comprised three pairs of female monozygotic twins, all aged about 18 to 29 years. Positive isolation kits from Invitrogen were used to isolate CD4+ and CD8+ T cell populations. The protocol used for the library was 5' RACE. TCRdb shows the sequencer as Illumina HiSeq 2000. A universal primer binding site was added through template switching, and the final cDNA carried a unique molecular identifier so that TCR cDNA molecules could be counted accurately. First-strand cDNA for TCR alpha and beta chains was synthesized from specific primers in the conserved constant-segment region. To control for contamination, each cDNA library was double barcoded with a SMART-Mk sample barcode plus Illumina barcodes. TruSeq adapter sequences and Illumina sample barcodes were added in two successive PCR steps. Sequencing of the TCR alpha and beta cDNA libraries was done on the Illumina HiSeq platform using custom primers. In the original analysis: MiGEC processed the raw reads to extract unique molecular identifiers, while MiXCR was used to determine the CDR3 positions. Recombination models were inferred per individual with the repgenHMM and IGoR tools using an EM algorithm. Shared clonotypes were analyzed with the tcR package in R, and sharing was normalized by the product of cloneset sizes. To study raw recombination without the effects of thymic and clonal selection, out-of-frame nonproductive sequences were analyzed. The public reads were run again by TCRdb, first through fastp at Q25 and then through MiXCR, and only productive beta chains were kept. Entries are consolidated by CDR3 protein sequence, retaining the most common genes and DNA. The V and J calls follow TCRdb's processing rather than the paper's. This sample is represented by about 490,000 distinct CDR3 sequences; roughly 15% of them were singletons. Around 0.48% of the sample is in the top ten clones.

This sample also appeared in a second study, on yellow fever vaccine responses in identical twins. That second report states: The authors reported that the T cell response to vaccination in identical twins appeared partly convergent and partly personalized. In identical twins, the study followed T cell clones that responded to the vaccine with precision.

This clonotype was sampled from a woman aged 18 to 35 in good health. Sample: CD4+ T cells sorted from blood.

Read as DNA, the sequence is TGCGCCAGCAGCTTGGACCGGGGGGCAGGGACAGATACGCAGTATTTT. It translates to CASSLDRGAGTDTQYF. The chain was built from TRBV5-1 and TRBJ2-3; tentative D gene TRBD2, with 7 bases matching. CDR1 and CDR2 are read off the germline V gene as SGHRS and YFSETQ. The CDR3 spans 16 residues, from the cysteine through the phenylalanine. Solely the CDR3 DNA is kept, with 48 bases framed from the first base. V was cut back by 0 bases and J by 3 bases, leaving a gap of 14 bases between them.